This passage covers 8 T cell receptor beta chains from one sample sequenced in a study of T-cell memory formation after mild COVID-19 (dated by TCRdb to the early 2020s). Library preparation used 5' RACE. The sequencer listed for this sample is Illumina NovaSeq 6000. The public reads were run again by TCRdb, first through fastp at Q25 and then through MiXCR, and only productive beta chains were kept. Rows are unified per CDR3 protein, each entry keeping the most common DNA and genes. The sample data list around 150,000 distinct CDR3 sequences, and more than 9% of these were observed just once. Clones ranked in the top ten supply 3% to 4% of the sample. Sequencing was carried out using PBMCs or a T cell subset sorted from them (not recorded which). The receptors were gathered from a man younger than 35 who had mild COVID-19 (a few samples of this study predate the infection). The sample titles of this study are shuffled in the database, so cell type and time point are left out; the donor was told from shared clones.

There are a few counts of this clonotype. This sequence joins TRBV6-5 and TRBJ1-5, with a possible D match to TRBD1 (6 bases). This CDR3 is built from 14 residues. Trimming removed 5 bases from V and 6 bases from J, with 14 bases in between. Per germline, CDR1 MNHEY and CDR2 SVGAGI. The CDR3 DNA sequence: TGTGCCAGCAGTCACAGGGTAATGGGTCAGCCCCAGCATTTT. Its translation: CASSHRVMGQPQHF.

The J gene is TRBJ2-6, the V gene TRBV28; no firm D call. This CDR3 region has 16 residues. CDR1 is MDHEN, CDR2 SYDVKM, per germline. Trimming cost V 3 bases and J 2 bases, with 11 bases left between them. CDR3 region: CASSFFDLAGANVLTF. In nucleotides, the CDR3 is TGTGCCAGCAGTTTTTTCGATCTGGCTGGGGCCAACGTCCTGACTTTC.

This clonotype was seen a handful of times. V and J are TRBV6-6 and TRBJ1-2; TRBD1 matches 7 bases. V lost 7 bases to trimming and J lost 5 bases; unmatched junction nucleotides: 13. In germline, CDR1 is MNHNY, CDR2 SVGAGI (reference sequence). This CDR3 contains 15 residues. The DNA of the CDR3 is TGTGCCAGCACCTCAAATCAGGGGGTTCGGTATGGCTACACCTTC. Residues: CASTSNQGVRYGYTF.

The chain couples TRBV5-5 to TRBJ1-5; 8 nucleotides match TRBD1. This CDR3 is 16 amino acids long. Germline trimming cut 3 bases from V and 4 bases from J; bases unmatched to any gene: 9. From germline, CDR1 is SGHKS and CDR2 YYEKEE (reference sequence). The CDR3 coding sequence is TGTGCCAGCAGCTCGACAGGGGTTGGGGGGAATCAGCCCCAGCATTTT. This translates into CASSSTGVGGNQPQHF.

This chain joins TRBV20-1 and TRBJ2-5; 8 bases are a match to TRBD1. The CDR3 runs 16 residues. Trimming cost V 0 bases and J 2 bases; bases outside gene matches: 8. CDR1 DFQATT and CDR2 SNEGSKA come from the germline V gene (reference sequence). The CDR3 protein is CSARDQGALFQETQYF. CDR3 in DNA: TGCAGTGCTAGAGACCAGGGGGCCCTTTTTCAAGAGACCCAGTACTTC.

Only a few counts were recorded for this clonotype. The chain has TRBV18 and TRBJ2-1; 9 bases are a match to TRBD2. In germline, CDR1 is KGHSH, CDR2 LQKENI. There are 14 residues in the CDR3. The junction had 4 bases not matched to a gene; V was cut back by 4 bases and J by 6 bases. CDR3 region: CASSRGGAANEQFF. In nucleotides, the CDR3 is TGTGCCAGCTCACGCGGGGGGGCGGCCAATGAGCAGTTCTTC.

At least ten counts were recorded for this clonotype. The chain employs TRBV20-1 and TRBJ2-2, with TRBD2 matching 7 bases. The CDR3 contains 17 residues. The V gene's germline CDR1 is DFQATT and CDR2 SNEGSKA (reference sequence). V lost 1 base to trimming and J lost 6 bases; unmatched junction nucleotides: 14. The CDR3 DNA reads TGCAGTGCTAGAGGCGGGGCCGGGACTACGATCTCCGGGGAGCTGTTTTTT. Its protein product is CSARGGAGTTISGELFF.

The CDR3, as DNA: TGTGCCACCAGCGGTGACAGCTCTGGAAACACCATATATTTT. This encodes CATSGDSSGNTIYF. The chain couples TRBV15 to TRBJ1-3, with a possible D match to TRBD1 (5 bases). The CDR3 runs 14 residues. CDR1 is LNHNV, CDR2 YYDKDF, per germline (reference sequence). The V end was cut by 5 bases, the J end by 0 bases, with 8 bases between.